This T cell receptor beta chain originates from a study of blood T cell repertoires in COVID-19. As for the study in general: Researchers got acute and convalescent COVID-19 samples from the United States, Italy and Spain. T cells, B-cell-depleted T cells, or PBMCs provided the cDNA or gDNA that served as material.

Generated by immunoSEQ multiplex PCR, the TCRdb table keeps only in-frame clones and is missing some. The sample has some 220,000 clones; around 85% are singletons. Germline V gene sequence: CDR1 SGDLS, CDR2 YYNGEE. The CDR3 is made up of 15 amino acids. Deletions cut 4 bases from V and 8 bases from J, with 21 bases between. Cohort placement rested on clinical history that participants reported themselves. V is TRBV9 and J is TRBJ1-2; the D gene is possibly TRBD1 (5 bases). The sequenced sample consisted of PBMCs or T cells enriched from blood (not recorded which). The receptor was derived from a woman between 45 and 65 years old in a cohort exposed to, infected with or recovered from COVID-19 (not recorded which). The CDR3 loop is CASSPQAQGARGYTF. DNA of the CDR3: TGTGCCAGCAGCCCTCAAGCCCAGGGCGCTCGCGGCTACACCTTC. The full variable domain, its missing parts supplied by reference TRBV9 and TRBJ1-2, is DSGVTQTPKHLITATGQRVTLRCSPRSGDLSVYWYQQSLDQGLQFLIQYYNGEERAKGNILERFSAQQFPDLHSELNLSSLELGDSALYFCASSPQAQGARGYTFGSGTRLTVV.